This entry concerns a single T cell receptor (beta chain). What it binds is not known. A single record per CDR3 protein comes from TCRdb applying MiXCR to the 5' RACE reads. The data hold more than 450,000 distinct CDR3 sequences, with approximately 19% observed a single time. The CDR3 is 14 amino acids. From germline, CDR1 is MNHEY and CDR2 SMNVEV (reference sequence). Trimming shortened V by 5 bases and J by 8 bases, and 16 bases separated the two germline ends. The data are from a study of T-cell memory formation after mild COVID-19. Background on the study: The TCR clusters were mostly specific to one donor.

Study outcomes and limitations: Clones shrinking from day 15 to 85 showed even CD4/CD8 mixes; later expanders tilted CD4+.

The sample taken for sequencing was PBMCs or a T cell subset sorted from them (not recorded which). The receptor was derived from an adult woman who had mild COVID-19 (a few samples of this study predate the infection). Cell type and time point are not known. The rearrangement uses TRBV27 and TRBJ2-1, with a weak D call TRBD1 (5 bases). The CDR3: CASSPPGPGHEQFF. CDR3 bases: TGTGCCAGCAGTCCGCCGGGCCCAGGGCATGAGCAGTTCTTC.